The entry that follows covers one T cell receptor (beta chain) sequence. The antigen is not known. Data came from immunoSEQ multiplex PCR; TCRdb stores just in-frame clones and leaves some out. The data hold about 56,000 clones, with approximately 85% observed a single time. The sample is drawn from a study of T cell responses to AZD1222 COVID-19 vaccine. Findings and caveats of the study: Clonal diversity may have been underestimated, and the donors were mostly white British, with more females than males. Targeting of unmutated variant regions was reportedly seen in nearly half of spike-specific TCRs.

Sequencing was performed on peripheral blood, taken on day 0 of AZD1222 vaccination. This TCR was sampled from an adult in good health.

CDR3 coding DNA: TGCAGCGCCGAGGGGGGTTTCCTTTACACAGATACGCAGTATTTT. This translates into CSAEGGFLYTDTQYF. This rearrangement joins TRBV29-1 to TRBJ2-3, with D perhaps matching TRBD1 or TRBD2 (6 bases each). The V end lost 7 bases, the J end lost 2 bases, and 19 bases lay between the germline ends. This CDR3 comprises 15 residues. Germline V gene sequence: CDR1 SQVTM, CDR2 ANQGSEA.